What follows are 25 T cell receptor beta chains derived from one specimen sequenced in a study of cytomegalovirus exposure and HLA in healthy donors. Primers: 60 Vbeta forward and 13 Jbeta reverse. Generated by immunoSEQ multiplex PCR, the TCRdb table keeps only in-frame clones and is missing some. The table has roughly 130,000 clones, 75% to 85% seen once. Sequenced material: PBMCs. These receptor sequences come from a male donor in good health and CMV-seronegative.

The gene calls are TRBV27 and TRBJ1-1; the match to TRBD1 covers 10 bases. V gave up 4 bases and J gave up 5 bases; unmatched junction bases: 4. The germline V gene encodes CDR1 MNHEY and CDR2 SMNVEV (reference sequence). This CDR3 is built from 14 residues. The CDR3 region has the DNA TGTGCCAGCAGTTCGACAGGGGGCAGGACTGAAGCTTTCTTT. Amino acid sequence: CASSSTGGRTEAFF.

The chain couples TRBV2 to TRBJ1-5; TRBD1 matches 7 bases. The CDR3 extends over 14 amino acids. Germline trimming cut 6 bases from V and 6 bases from J; bases unmatched to any gene: 8. Germline CDR1 SNHLY, CDR2 FYNNEI. CDR3 protein: CASRETGMVQPQHF. The CDR3 DNA reads as TGTGCCAGCAGGGAGACAGGGATGGTTCAGCCCCAGCATTTT.

The chain joins TRBV30 to TRBJ1-2; D is uncertain. CDR3 length: 12 amino acids. Trimming pared 3 bases from V and 8 bases from J, leaving 13 bases between. Germline V gene lookup returns CDR1 GTSNPN and CDR2 SVGIG (reference sequence). CDR3 nucleotides: TGTGCCTGGAGCCCAAGGAGGGTCGGCTACACCTTC. Its protein is CAWSPRRVGYTF.

The chain links TRBV7-9 to TRBJ2-3, with a tentative D call TRBD2 (6 bases). V was trimmed by 5 bases and J by 15 bases, leaving 15 bases between them. The CDR3 sequence is 11 residues long. The germline V gene encodes CDR1 SEHNR and CDR2 FQNEAQ (reference sequence). CDR3 protein: CASSGGVGVYF. The CDR3 DNA is TGTGCCAGCAGCGGAGGGGTCGGGGTATATTTT.

The chain recombines TRBV5-6 with TRBJ1-1; 10 bases are a match to TRBD1. CDR3 length: 17 amino acids. Losses at the gene ends were 3 bases for V and 3 bases for J; bases not matched to a gene: 11. From germline, CDR1 is SGHDT and CDR2 YYEEEE. The CDR3 DNA reads as TGTGCCAGCAGCTCCACGACAGGGGGCGCAAGGGACACTGAAGCTTTCTTT. Its protein product is CASSSTTGGARDTEAFF.

The chain combines TRBV6-6 with TRBJ2-1, with D hard to call. The CDR3 extends over 15 amino acids. Trimming shortened V by 2 bases and J by 2 bases, and 10 bases separated the two germline ends. Per the germline V gene, CDR1 is MNHNY and CDR2 is SVGAGI (reference sequence). DNA for the CDR3: TGTGCCAGCAGTTACGGCAGGTCTACCTACAATGAGCAGTTCTTC. This gives the protein CASSYGRSTYNEQFF.

A remark on this clone: Germline is not matched at one junction end, which may reflect a read error. The CDR3 protein is CSSSLGATGELFF. Written as DNA, the CDR3 is TGTTCCAGCAGCTTAGGAGCAACCGGGGAGCTGTTTTTT. The rearrangement links TRBV7-9 to TRBJ2-2; no clear D gene. Looked up from germline, CDR1 is SEHNR and CDR2 is FQNEAQ (reference sequence). The CDR3 extends over 13 amino acids.

The chain carries TRBV5-1 and TRBJ2-3; D gene uncertain. CDR3 length: 16 residues. The V gene lost 0 bases and the J gene lost 0 bases, with 11 bases spanning the gap. Germline-derived CDR1 and CDR2 are SGHRS and YFSETQ. This chain's CDR3 is CASSLGLSTSTDTQYF. The CDR3, as DNA: TGCGCCAGCAGCTTGGGACTGTCTACTAGCACAGATACGCAGTATTTT.

This clone was observed a single time. The V and J genes are TRBV2 and TRBJ2-5; 10 nucleotides line up with TRBD1. Trimming at V came to 7 bases and at J to 5 bases, leaving 13 bases not matched to a gene. The CDR3 extends over 16 amino acids. Germline values: CDR1 SNHLY, CDR2 FYNNEI. Here the CDR3 reads CASTIMTGGDGETQYF. The CDR3 nucleotides are TGTGCCAGCACCATTATGACAGGGGGCGACGGGGAGACCCAGTACTTC.

As concerns this clone: This sample includes further DNA sequences coding for the same CDR3. V usage is TRBV19 and J usage is TRBJ2-3, with 8 bases matching TRBD1. Germline V CDR1 and CDR2: LNHDA, SQIVND (reference sequence). The ends lost 6 bases at V and 3 bases at J; junction bases unmatched: 8. The CDR3 is made up of 15 amino acids. The chain's CDR3 is CASSLDRVKTDTQYF. The CDR3 bases are TGTGCCAGTAGCCTGGACAGGGTGAAGACAGATACGCAGTATTTT. Using reference TRBV19 and TRBJ2-3 for the parts outside the CDR3, the full variable domain is DGGITQSPKYLFRKEGQNVTLSCEQNLNHDAMYWYRQDPGQGLRLIYYSQIVNDFQKGDIAEGYSVSREKKESFPLTVTSAQKNPTAFYLCASSLDRVKTDTQYFGPGTRLTVL.

This clone has just a few counts. This chain links TRBV2 with TRBJ2-1, with a weak D call TRBD1 (6 bases). The germline V gene has CDR1 SNHLY and CDR2 FYNNEI. CDR3 size: 15 residues. Trimming pared 0 bases from V and 5 bases from J, leaving 11 bases between. The CDR3 region has the DNA TGTGCCAGCAGTGAAGCCTGGGGGCCAAACAATGAGCAGTTCTTC. This codes for CASSEAWGPNNEQFF.

The chain combines TRBV7-9 with TRBJ2-1, with D perhaps TRBD1 (5 bases). This CDR3 spans 13 amino acids. Between the trimmed V and J ends, which lost 5 bases and 5 bases, there was a span of 10 bases. Germline values: CDR1 SEHNR, CDR2 FQNEAQ (reference sequence). CDR3 nucleotide sequence: TGTGCCAGCAGCCAGGGTGGTGACAATGAGCAGTTCTTC. This gives the protein CASSQGGDNEQFF.

This chain connects TRBV7-2 to TRBJ2-7; the match to TRBD1 covers 9 bases. With V trimmed by 5 bases and J by 4 bases, 6 bases remained unmatched. This CDR3 is built from 14 residues. From germline, CDR1 is SGHTA and CDR2 FQGNSA. The DNA of the CDR3 is TGTGCCAGCAGCACAAGACAGGGGGTTTACGAGCAGTACTTC. It codes for CASSTRQGVYEQYF.

There are a few counts of this clone. The chain has TRBV7-2 and TRBJ1-2; TRBD1 aligns across 8 bases. With 4 bases clipped from V and 5 bases from J, the junction kept 12 bases outside the gene matches. The CDR3 has 16 amino acids. Germline V gene sequence: CDR1 SGHTA, CDR2 FQGNSA. CDR3 region: CASSWTPGGVEYGYTF. Written as DNA, the CDR3 is TGTGCCAGCAGCTGGACCCCAGGGGGCGTCGAGTATGGCTACACCTTC.

This clone was detected only a few times. The rearrangement links TRBV10-3 to TRBJ2-2, with TRBD1 matching over 11 bases. With 7 bases clipped from V and 6 bases from J, the junction kept 10 bases outside the gene matches. CDR3 length: 16 residues. Germline V lookup: CDR1 ENHRY, CDR2 SYGVKD. CDR3 protein: CAITEGTGGSSGELFF. The CDR3 DNA reads TGTGCCATCACTGAAGGGACAGGGGGTTCTTCCGGGGAGCTGTTTTTT.

The V gene is TRBV19, the J gene TRBJ2-6, with D possibly matching TRBD1 (5 bases). CDR1 is LNHDA and CDR2 is SQIVND in the germline V gene (reference sequence). Trimming removed 9 bases from V and 0 bases from J, with 18 bases in between. This CDR3 contains 17 residues. CDR3 nucleotides: TGTGCCAGCGGTGAGGCTGGACAATACTCTGGGGCCAACGTCCTGACTTTC. This gives the protein CASGEAGQYSGANVLTF.

V and J are TRBV7-2 and TRBJ2-1; D possibly corresponds to TRBD2 (5 bases). From germline, CDR1 is SGHTA and CDR2 FQGNSA. Trimming left V 4 bases short and J 8 bases short, with 15 bases between. The CDR3 covers 14 residues. CDR3 protein: CASSSSRLRDEQFF. CDR3 coding DNA: TGTGCCAGCAGCTCCTCCAGGTTGCGGGATGAGCAGTTCTTC.

The CDR3 loop is CASSVAGQGRDAEQFF. CDR3 in DNA: TGTGCCAGCAGCGTAGCGGGACAGGGGCGGGATGCTGAGCAGTTCTTC. The chain employs TRBV9 and TRBJ2-1; TRBD1 agrees at 10 bases. V was pared by 0 bases and J by 9 bases, with 9 bases of the junction left unmatched. This CDR3 has 16 residues. Germline V gives CDR1 SGDLS, CDR2 YYNGEE.

The chain uses TRBV30 and TRBJ2-2; D ambiguous. Germline CDR1 reads GTSNPN; CDR2 reads SVGIG (reference sequence). Trimming removed 1 base from V and 7 bases from J, with 10 bases in between. The CDR3 extends over 13 amino acids. For the CDR3, the DNA is TGTGCCTGGAGTGCCATTGGCGGCGGGGAGCTGTTTTTT. Translated, it gives CAWSAIGGGELFF.

This clone occurred once. The rearrangement uses TRBV5-1 and TRBJ2-7; 10 nucleotides align to TRBD2. This CDR3 is 15 amino acids long. Germline-derived CDR1 and CDR2 are SGHRS and YFSETQ. V gave up 4 bases and J gave up 3 bases; unmatched junction bases: 7. CDR3 residues: CASSRRAGGIYEQYF. CDR3 DNA sequence: TGCGCCAGCAGCCGGAGAGCGGGAGGGATCTACGAGCAGTACTTC.

The CDR3 region is CASSPPDQGYGYTF. The DNA of the CDR3 is TGTGCCAGCAGTCCCCCCGACCAGGGCTATGGCTACACCTTC. The V gene is TRBV28, the J gene TRBJ1-2; D perhaps matches TRBD1 (5 bases). Germline CDR1 reads MDHEN; CDR2 reads SYDVKM. Trimming removed 5 bases from V and 4 bases from J, with 14 bases in between. CDR3 length equals 14 residues.

V is TRBV5-4 and J is TRBJ1-5; no definite D call. The germline gives CDR1 SGHNT, CDR2 YYREEE (reference sequence). The V end was cut by 2 bases, the J end by 9 bases, with 12 bases between. The CDR3 loop spans 13 amino acids. Written as DNA, the CDR3 is TGTGCCAGCAGCTTCGAGGGCGGAGGGCCCCAGCATTTT. Its protein is CASSFEGGGPQHF.

The gene calls are TRBV18 and TRBJ2-7; TRBD1 matches 7 bases. The CDR3 loop spans 18 amino acids. The V and J ends lost 0 bases and 4 bases, in that order; junction bases with no gene match: 15. Germline CDR1 and CDR2: KGHSH and LQKENI. The CDR3 reads CASSPPTWYGTESYEQYF. Here the CDR3 DNA reads TGTGCCAGCTCACCACCGACTTGGTATGGGACAGAAAGTTACGAGCAGTACTTC.

This sequence joins TRBV7-9 and TRBJ2-1, with 15 nucleotides matching TRBD2. CDR1 and CDR2 from the germline V gene are SEHNR and FQNEAQ (reference sequence). The CDR3 sequence is 16 residues long. V trimming: 3 bases; J trimming: 13 bases; junction bases outside the gene matches: 10. The CDR3 DNA follows: TGTGCCAGCAGCTTGGGCGGGACTAGCGGGAGGAGGGGACAGTTCTTC. Protein product: CASSLGGTSGRRGQFF.

In DNA, the CDR3 is TGTGCCAGCAGCAGGCAAGAAGCTTTCTTT. Translating gives CASSRQEAFF. The V and J genes are TRBV6-1 and TRBJ1-1; D not resolved. There are 10 residues in the CDR3. The germline gives CDR1 MNHNS, CDR2 SASEGT. Trimming cost V 6 bases and J 8 bases, with 7 bases left between them.